The 30 T cell receptor beta chains below all came from one sample that was sequenced in a study of beta chain features in type 1 diabetes. All of the isolated RNA was reverse transcribed, so expressed TCRB transcripts were sequenced. Assay: immunoSEQ multiplex PCR; the TCRdb copy retains only in-frame clones and omits some. This table holds hundreds of thousands of clones, around 15% found once. Sample: central memory CD4+ T cells from blood. The receptors shown here come from a young man in good health.

This clone was recorded many times. The chain links TRBV2 to TRBJ2-2; D call uncertain. V gave up 8 bases and J gave up 8 bases, with 12 bases separating them. CDR1 is SNHLY, CDR2 FYNNEI, per germline. The CDR3 loop spans 12 amino acids. CDR3 nucleotides: TGTGCCAGCGGGGATCCATCGGGGGAGCTGTTTTTT. Residues: CASGDPSGELFF.

There are a few counts of this clone. The chain joins TRBV4-2 to TRBJ1-2; TRBD1 aligns across 8 bases. With V trimmed by 4 bases and J by 7 bases, 8 bases remained unmatched. Germline CDR1 LGHNA, CDR2 YNFKEQ. The CDR3 spans 14 residues. DNA of the CDR3: TGTGCCAGCAGCCTGGGACAGGCCGAGGGTGGCTACACCTTC. Its translation is CASSLGQAEGGYTF.

This clone was detected a few times. The chain uses TRBV7-6 and TRBJ2-7; 8 bases fit TRBD1. CDR3 length equals 13 residues. Germline CDR1 and CDR2: SGHVS and FNYEAQ. Trimming removed 5 bases from V and 1 base from J; junction bases left unmatched: 1. The CDR3 reads CASSRDRSYEQYV. For the CDR3, the DNA is TGTGCCAGCAGCCGGGACAGGTCCTACGAGCAGTACGTC.

This clone showed up just a few times. V usage is TRBV2 and J usage is TRBJ1-4; weak D call: TRBD1 (5 bases). This CDR3 region has 12 residues. V dropped 4 bases and J dropped 8 bases, with 8 bases sitting between them. Germline loops: CDR1 SNHLY, CDR2 FYNNEI. CDR3 amino acids: CASSVRGEKLFF. The CDR3 DNA reads TGTGCCAGCAGTGTTCGGGGGGAAAAACTGTTTTTT.

The rearrangement joins TRBV30 to TRBJ1-5, with 8 nucleotides matching TRBD1. V shed 4 bases and J 7 bases; nucleotides not matched to a gene: 9. The CDR3 contains 14 residues. Germline values: CDR1 GTSNPN, CDR2 SVGIG (reference sequence). CDR3 DNA: TGTGCCTGGACCCCCGACAGGGGAGGGCAGCCCCAGCATTTT. Residues: CAWTPDRGGQPQHF.

This clone was counted many times. The chain links TRBV4-3 to TRBJ2-3; the match to TRBD2 covers 9 bases. The V gene's germline CDR1 is LGHNA and CDR2 YSLEER. CDR3 length equals 15 residues. The ends lost 4 bases at V and 5 bases at J; junction bases unmatched: 7. CDR3 sequence reads: CASSPAGGRGDTQYF. As DNA, the CDR3 is TGCGCCAGCAGCCCTGCGGGGGGGCGGGGAGATACGCAGTATTTT.

The V gene is TRBV7-2, the J gene TRBJ2-7; D is uncertain. This CDR3 is built from 15 residues. The germline CDR1 and CDR2 sequences are SGHTA and FQGNSA. V lost 4 bases to trimming and J lost 7 bases, with 20 bases between them. The CDR3 nucleotides read TGTGCCAGCAGCTCACACGACGGGCTTGGGATGGAGCAGTACTTC. This sequence encodes CASSSHDGLGMEQYF.

J is TRBJ2-2 and V is TRBV9; D not certain. Germline values: CDR1 SGDLS, CDR2 YYNGEE. V dropped 0 bases and J dropped 6 bases, with 15 bases sitting between them. This CDR3 region has 16 residues. The DNA for the CDR3 is TGTGCCAGCAGCGTAGACCCACTTGTGGCGGCCGGGGAGCTGTTTTTT. It codes for CASSVDPLVAAGELFF.

This clone has only a few counts. The chain links TRBV7-7 to TRBJ2-5; TRBD2 matches 8 bases. The CDR3 consists of 17 residues. Germline assignment: CDR1 SSHAT and CDR2 FNYEAQ (reference sequence). V trimming: 5 bases; J trimming: 5 bases; junction bases outside the gene matches: 16. In DNA, the CDR3 is TGTGCCAGCAGCACCCGGGGTAGCGGGACCGGGTTGGAGACCCAGTACTTC. Protein sequence: CASSTRGSGTGLETQYF.

This clone was detected a few times. The gene calls are TRBV2 and TRBJ1-2, with D hard to call. In germline, CDR1 is SNHLY, CDR2 FYNNEI. The CDR3 contains 13 residues. The germline V and J ends were trimmed by 4 bases and 3 bases, with 9 bases remaining between them. The CDR3 spells CASSVIPDYGYTF. DNA of the CDR3: TGTGCCAGCAGTGTGATACCAGACTATGGCTACACCTTC.

This clone was seen a few times. The rearrangement links TRBV4-3 to TRBJ2-7; tentative D call: TRBD2 (6 bases). V lost 0 bases and J 12 bases, leaving 21 bases between the germline ends. Germline V CDR1 and CDR2: LGHNA, YSLEER. CDR3 length: 15 residues. Written as DNA, the CDR3 is TGCGCCAGCAGCCAAGATGGGACTGAGAAAACAAATTTGTACTTC. This gives the protein CASSQDGTEKTNLYF.

The rearrangement joins TRBV6-1 to TRBJ2-1; tentative D call: TRBD2 (5 bases). Trimming left V 6 bases short and J 6 bases short, with 9 bases between. Germline V gene data show CDR1 as MNHNS and CDR2 as SASEGT. This CDR3 is built from 12 residues. For the CDR3, the DNA is TGTGCCAGCAGCCGGGGTTCCAATGAGCAGTTCTTC. Residues: CASSRGSNEQFF.

This clone was detected only a few times. CDR3 in amino acids: CAWALRLDTGELFF. The CDR3 DNA follows: TGTGCCTGGGCCCTCAGACTCGACACCGGGGAGCTGTTTTTT. The chain combines TRBV30 with TRBJ2-2; D uncertain. Deletions cut 5 bases from V and 3 bases from J, with 13 bases between. The CDR3 is 14 amino acids. Germline V gene sequence: CDR1 GTSNPN, CDR2 SVGIG (reference sequence).

This chain uses TRBV29-1 with TRBJ2-3; a possible D gene is TRBD2 (5 bases). The V end lost 4 bases, the J end lost 0 bases, and 11 bases lay between the germline ends. The CDR3 loop spans 14 amino acids. Germline CDR1 is SQVTM and CDR2 is ANQGSEA. In nucleotides, the CDR3 is TGCAGCGTTGTAGGGTGGAGGAGCACAGATACGCAGTATTTT. Amino acids: CSVVGWRSTDTQYF.

This rearrangement joins TRBV21-1 to TRBJ1-1; the table's D gene call, TRBD1, was not cross checked with the DNA. TRBV21-1 is tagged as a pseudogene. The CDR3 contains 16 residues. In DNA form, the CDR3 reads TGTGCCAGCAGCTTTAGATCCCAGGGGGATTACACTGAAGCTTTCTTT. Translation gives CASSFRSQGDYTEAFF.

The rearrangement joins TRBV18 to TRBJ1-2, with TRBD1 identical over 7 bases. The V and J ends lost 4 bases and 7 bases, in that order; junction bases with no gene match: 18. The germline V gene encodes CDR1 KGHSH and CDR2 LQKENI. The CDR3 consists of 17 residues. The CDR3 loop reads CASSHRDSQPTGSGYTF. In DNA form, the CDR3 reads TGTGCCAGCTCACACCGGGACAGCCAACCGACCGGCTCTGGCTACACCTTC.

The rearrangement uses TRBV7-2 and TRBJ2-5; 9 nucleotides match TRBD1. Per the germline V gene, CDR1 is SGHTA and CDR2 is FQGNSA. J lost 2 bases, V lost 2 bases, and 9 bases had no gene match. The CDR3 has 17 amino acids. The CDR3 nucleotides read TGTGCCAGCAGCTTAACCCGGACAGGGGTAGGGCAAGAGACCCAGTACTTC. It encodes CASSLTRTGVGQETQYF.

This clone was seen a few times. This rearrangement joins TRBV7-6 to TRBJ2-1; a possible D gene is TRBD1 (6 bases). The germline V gene encodes CDR1 SGHVS and CDR2 FNYEAQ. The CDR3 covers 13 residues. Trimming removed 4 bases at V and 5 bases at J, with 9 bases between. The DNA of the CDR3 is TGTGCCAGCAGCTGGACAGCCAACAATGAGCAGTTCTTC. Translating it yields CASSWTANNEQFF.

In its sample, this clone was seen a few times. The chain uses TRBV4-3 and TRBJ2-4, with 12 bases identical to TRBD1. The V gene's germline CDR1 is LGHNA and CDR2 YSLEER. The CDR3 extends over 19 amino acids. V shed 4 bases, J shed 2 bases, and the junction held 12 bases outside the gene matches. CDR3 sequence: CASSRRLPGQGASKNIQYF. CDR3 nucleotides: TGCGCCAGCAGCCGTAGACTTCCGGGACAGGGGGCGTCCAAAAACATTCAGTACTTC.

This clone was recorded once. This CDR3 reads CASSPYGTGGPGELFF. CDR3 bases: TGTGCCAGCTCCCCGTACGGGACAGGGGGCCCCGGGGAGCTGTTTTTT. This chain connects TRBV5-4 to TRBJ2-2; 12 positions match TRBD1. The CDR3 runs 16 residues. The germline CDR1 and CDR2 sequences are SGHNT and YYREEE (reference sequence). J gave up 6 bases and V 7 bases, and 10 bases lay outside the gene matches.

As to this clone: Since the CDR3 does not end with the conserved phenylalanine or tryptophan, this likely comes from a read error. The chain is built from TRBV7-3 and TRBJ1-1; a possible D gene is TRBD1 (5 bases). The CDR3 runs 18 residues. Germline V gene data show CDR1 as SGHTA and CDR2 as FQGTGA. With 5 bases removed from V and 5 bases from J, the gap between germline ends came to 27 bases. CDR3: CASSPIRTRTQKGTEAFL. CDR3 in DNA: TGTGCCAGCAGCCCGATAAGGACACGAACTCAAAAAGGGACTGAAGCTTTCCTT.

This clone appeared a few times. The chain recombines TRBV11-2 with TRBJ2-1; possible D gene TRBD2, 6 bases. V gave up 5 bases and J gave up 6 bases, with 17 bases separating them. Germline loops: CDR1 SGHAT, CDR2 FQNNGV. This CDR3 has 15 amino acids. The CDR3: CASSPNLGGANEQFF. CDR3 coding DNA: TGTGCCAGCAGCCCCAACTTGGGGGGAGCCAATGAGCAGTTCTTC.

The rearrangement uses TRBV5-1 and TRBJ2-3, with 9 nucleotides matching TRBD1. Germline CDR1 reads SGHRS; CDR2 reads YFSETQ. The CDR3 totals 14 residues. Trimming removed 7 bases from V and 1 base from J; junction bases left unmatched: 4. CDR3 loop: CASCRDRGTDTQYF. CDR3 DNA: TGCGCCAGCTGTCGGGACAGGGGCACAGATACGCAGTATTTT.

This clone showed up many times. The chain is built from TRBV15 and TRBJ2-3, with D perhaps given as TRBD1 or TRBD2 (6 bases each). The CDR3 is 15 amino acids. With 0 bases removed from V and 4 bases from J, the gap between germline ends came to 11 bases. Germline-derived CDR1 and CDR2 are LNHNV and YYDKDF (reference sequence). CDR3 sequence reads: CATSREPGAPDTQYF. In DNA form, the CDR3 reads TGTGCCACCAGCAGAGAGCCGGGGGCTCCAGATACGCAGTATTTT.

In its sample, this clone was seen a few times. The V call is TRBV6-5, the J call TRBJ2-7, with a weak D call TRBD2 (5 bases). Per the germline V gene, CDR1 is MNHEY and CDR2 is SVGAGI. The CDR3 contains 15 residues. V lost 0 bases and J lost 2, with 11 bases in between. The CDR3 sequence: CASSYSGAGTYEQYF. DNA for the CDR3: TGTGCCAGCAGTTACTCGGGCGCCGGGACCTACGAGCAGTACTTC.

This clone has a count of ten or more. The rearrangement links TRBV2 to TRBJ1-1; D remains ambiguous. Germline V CDR1 and CDR2: SNHLY, FYNNEI. The CDR3 loop spans 11 amino acids. Trimming left V 4 bases short and J 4 bases short, with 4 bases between. CDR3 protein: CASSVLTEAFF. The CDR3 nucleotides are TGTGCCAGCAGTGTCCTCACTGAAGCTTTCTTT.

The chain's CDR3 is CASSIVGQGVEVKFF. CDR3 DNA: TGTGCCAGTAGTATAGTGGGACAGGGGGTAGAAGTGAAGTTCTTC. The chain recombines TRBV19 with TRBJ2-1, with 11 bases lining up with TRBD1. The germline CDR1 and CDR2 sequences are LNHDA and SQIVND (reference sequence). V lost 1 base to trimming and J lost 14 bases; unmatched junction nucleotides: 10. CDR3 length: 15 residues.

CDR3 DNA sequence: TGTGCCAGCAGTGCCCTAGCGGCCCACTCCTACGAGCAGTACTTC. It codes for CASSALAAHSYEQYF. This rearrangement joins TRBV28 to TRBJ2-7, with 7 bases identical to TRBD2. The CDR3 is 15 residues long. J lost 0 bases, V lost 5 bases, and 7 bases had no gene match. Germline V CDR1 and CDR2: MDHEN, SYDVKM.

This clone showed up many times. The chain joins TRBV11-3 to TRBJ2-7; 7 nucleotides line up with TRBD2. V lost 2 bases, J lost 4 bases, and 2 bases stayed unmatched. The V gene's germline CDR1 is SGHNT and CDR2 YENEEA. The CDR3 is made up of 13 amino acids. CDR3 loop: CASSLRGEYEQYF. CDR3 nucleotide sequence: TGTGCCAGCAGCTTACGGGGGGAGTACGAGCAGTACTTC.

The CDR3 spells CASSQGDRGREAFF. The CDR3 nucleotides read TGCGCCAGCAGCCAAGGGGACAGGGGAAGAGAAGCTTTCTTT. The gene calls are TRBV4-1 and TRBJ1-1, with TRBD1 matching over 10 bases. Germline CDR1 is MGHRA and CDR2 is YSYEKL. V lost 1 base to trimming and J lost 8 bases; unmatched junction nucleotides: 4. The CDR3 extends over 14 amino acids.